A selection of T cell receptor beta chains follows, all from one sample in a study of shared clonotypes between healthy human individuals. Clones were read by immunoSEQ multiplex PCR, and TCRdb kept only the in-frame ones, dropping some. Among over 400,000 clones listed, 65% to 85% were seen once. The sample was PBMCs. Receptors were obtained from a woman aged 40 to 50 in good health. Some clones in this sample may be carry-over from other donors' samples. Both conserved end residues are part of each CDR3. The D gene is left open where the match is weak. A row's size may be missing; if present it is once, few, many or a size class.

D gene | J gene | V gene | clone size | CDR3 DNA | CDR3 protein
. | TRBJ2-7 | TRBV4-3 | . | TGCGCCAGCAGCCAAGAAACTATAGGCAGGGTAACGGGCTACGAGCAGTACTTC | CASSQETIGRVTGYEQYF
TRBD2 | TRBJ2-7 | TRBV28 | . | TGTGCCAGCCTCGGACTAGCGGGAGGCTGGGGTCCCGAGCAGTACTTC | CASLGLAGGWGPEQYF
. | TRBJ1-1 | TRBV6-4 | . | TGTGCCAGCAGAGGCGCAGGGGACGGAACTTTCTTT | CASRGAGDGTFF
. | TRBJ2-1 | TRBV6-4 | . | TGTGCCAGCAGTGACTCTGGGGGACTTCTCATGCGTGAGCAGTTCTTC | CASSDSGGLLMREQFF
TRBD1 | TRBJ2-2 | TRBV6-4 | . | TGTGCCAGCAGTGAGTGGACAGGGTTCGGGGAGCTGTTTTTT | CASSEWTGFGELFF
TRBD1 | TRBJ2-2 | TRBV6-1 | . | TGTGCCAGCAGTTGGACAGGGGACACCGGGGAGCTGTTTTTT | CASSWTGDTGELFF
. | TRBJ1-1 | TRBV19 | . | TGTGCCAGTAGGTCAGGGGCGTTGGGCACTGAAGCTTTCTTT | CASRSGALGTEAFF
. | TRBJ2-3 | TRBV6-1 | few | TGTGCCAGCAGTGAAGAATTGGGGGGCACAGATACGCAGTATTTT | CASSEELGGTDTQYF
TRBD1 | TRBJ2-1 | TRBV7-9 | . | TGTGCCAGCAGCTTAGAGTTTTATGGGACAGGGGGCTCGGGTAATGAGCAGTTCTTC | CASSLEFYGTGGSGNEQFF
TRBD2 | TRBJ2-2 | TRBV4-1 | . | TGCGCCAGCAGCCAAGATAGGGGGAGGACTAGCGGGGCCGGGGAGCTGTTTTTT | CASSQDRGRTSGAGELFF
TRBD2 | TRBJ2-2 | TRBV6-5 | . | TGTGCCAGCAGTTTGAGACTAGCGGCTAACACCGGGGAGCTGTTTTTT | CASSLRLAANTGELFF
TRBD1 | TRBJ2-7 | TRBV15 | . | TGTGCCACCAGCAGAGGGGTGGACAGGGGGGACGAGCAGTACTTC | CATSRGVDRGDEQYF
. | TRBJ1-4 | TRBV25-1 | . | TGTGCCAGCAGTGGGGTTCTGTGGAGTGAAAAACTGTTTTTT | CASSGVLWSEKLFF
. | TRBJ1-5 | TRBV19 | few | TGTGCCAGTAGTATGTGGAGCAATCAGCCCCAGCATTTT | CASSMWSNQPQHF
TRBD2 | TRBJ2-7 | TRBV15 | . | TGTGCCACCAGCCCTCAGTGGGAGGGCCCTTACGAGCAGTACTTC | CATSPQWEGPYEQYF
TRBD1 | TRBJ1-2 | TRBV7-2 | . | TGTGCCAGCAGCTTCGCAGGGGGCGTTGGCTACACCTTC | CASSFAGGVGYTF
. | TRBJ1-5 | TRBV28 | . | TGTGCCAGCAGTCCACAGAATAGCAATCAGCCCCAGCATTTT | CASSPQNSNQPQHF
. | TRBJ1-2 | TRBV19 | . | TGTGCCAGTATGACCGCAGGGGTCGAGTATGGCTACACCTTC | CASMTAGVEYGYTF
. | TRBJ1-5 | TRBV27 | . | TGTGCCAGCAGTTTATTAGGGACGCAAGTAGGTCAGCCCCAGCATTTT | CASSLLGTQVGQPQHF
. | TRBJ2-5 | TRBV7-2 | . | TGTGCCAGCAGCCCCGAGCCGGCTAGCAAGACCCAGTACTTC | CASSPEPASKTQYF
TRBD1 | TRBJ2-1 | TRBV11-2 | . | TGTGCCAGCAGCTTAGATTGGACAGGTGGGGAGCAGTTCTTC | CASSLDWTGGEQFF
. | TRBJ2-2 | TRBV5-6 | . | TGTGCCAGCACCGACGCCGGGACACCGACCGGGGAGCTGTTTTTT | CASTDAGTPTGELFF
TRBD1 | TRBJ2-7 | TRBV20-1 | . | TGCAGTGCTGGACAGGGAGTTTCTCAGTACTTC | CSAGQGVSQYF
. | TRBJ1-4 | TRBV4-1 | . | TGCGCCAGCAGCCCCGTTGATAATGAAAAACTGTTTTTT | CASSPVDNEKLFF
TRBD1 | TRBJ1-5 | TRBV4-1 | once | TGCGCCAGCAGCCACTTCCCCCGACAGGGGGCCTTAGGGGATCAGCCCCAGCATTTT | CASSHFPRQGALGDQPQHF
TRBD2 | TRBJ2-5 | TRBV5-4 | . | TGTGCCAGCAGCTTAGGGAGACTAGCTTTGAAAGAGACCCAGTACTTC | CASSLGRLALKETQYF
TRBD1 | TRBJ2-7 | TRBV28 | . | TGTGCCAGCAGTTCTTGGGACAGTCTTGCCTACGAGCAGTACTTC | CASSSWDSLAYEQYF
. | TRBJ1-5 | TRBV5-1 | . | TGCGCCAGCAGCTTGGGGGCAGCCAGCAATCAGCCCCAGCATTTT | CASSLGAASNQPQHF
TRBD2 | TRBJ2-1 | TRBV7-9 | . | TGTGCCAGCAGCCCCAGAAGCGCTAGCGGGAGCTCCGGTGAGCAGTTCTTC | CASSPRSASGSSGEQFF
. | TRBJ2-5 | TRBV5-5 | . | TGTGCCAGCAGCGGCCCGACTGGAGAGGAGACCCAGTACTTC | CASSGPTGEETQYF
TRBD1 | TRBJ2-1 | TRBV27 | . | TGTGCCAGCAGTTTACCCCCTCACAGGGGGCGAGGCAATGAGCAGTTCTTC | CASSLPPHRGRGNEQFF
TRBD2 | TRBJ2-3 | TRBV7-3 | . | TGTGCCAGCAGCTCGGGACTAGCGGGAGCCACAGATACGCAGTATTTT | CASSSGLAGATDTQYF
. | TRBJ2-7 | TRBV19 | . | TGTGCCAGTAGTATGGGCGAGGGTCGGAGCTCCTACGAGCAGTACTTC | CASSMGEGRSSYEQYF
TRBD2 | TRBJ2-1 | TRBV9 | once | TGTGCCAGCAGCGCCCTAGCGGGAGGAGTAAATGAGCAGTTCTTC | CASSALAGGVNEQFF
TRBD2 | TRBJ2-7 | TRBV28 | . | TGTGCCAGCAGTTTGAGTGCGGGAGCAGGCGGCTACGAGCAGTACTTC | CASSLSAGAGGYEQYF
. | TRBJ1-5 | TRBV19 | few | TGTGCCAGTAGTACAATAGCGGGCAATCAGCCCCAGCATTTT | CASSTIAGNQPQHF
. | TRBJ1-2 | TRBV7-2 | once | TGTGCCAGCAGATTGGACGTCCAGGGCTATGGCTACACCTTC | CASRLDVQGYGYTF
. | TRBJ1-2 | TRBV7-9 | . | TGTGCCGCCTCTCCTGGACGGAACTATGGCTACACCTTC | CAASPGRNYGYTF
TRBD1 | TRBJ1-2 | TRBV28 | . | TGTGCCAGCAGGACTACAGGGGGCGAAGGCTACACCTTC | CASRTTGGEGYTF
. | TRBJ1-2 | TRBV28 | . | TGTGCCGCCGGGCCACGCTATGGCTACACCTTC | CAAGPRYGYTF